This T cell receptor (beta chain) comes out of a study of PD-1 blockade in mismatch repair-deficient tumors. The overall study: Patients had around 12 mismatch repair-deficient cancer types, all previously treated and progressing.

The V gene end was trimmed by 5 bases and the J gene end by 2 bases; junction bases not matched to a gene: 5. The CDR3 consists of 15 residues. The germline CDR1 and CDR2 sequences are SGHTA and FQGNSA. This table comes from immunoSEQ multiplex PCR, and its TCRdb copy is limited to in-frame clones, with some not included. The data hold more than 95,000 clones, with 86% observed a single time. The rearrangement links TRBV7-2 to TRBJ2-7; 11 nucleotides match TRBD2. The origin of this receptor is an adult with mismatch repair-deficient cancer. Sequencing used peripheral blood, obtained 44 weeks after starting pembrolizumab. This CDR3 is CASSELAGGAYEQYF. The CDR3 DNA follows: TGTGCCAGCAGCGAGCTAGCGGGGGGAGCCTACGAGCAGTACTTC.